The 9 T cell receptor beta chains below come from one sample, sequenced in a study of blood T cell repertoires in COVID-19. Here immunoSEQ multiplex PCR was the method, and the copy in TCRdb shows in-frame clones only, minus some. Of more than 300,000 clones listed, 90% are singletons. Sequencing was done on a sample of PBMCs or T cells enriched from blood (not recorded which). The receptor set was obtained from a woman under 40 who had been exposed to COVID-19.

This clone was seen only once. The rearrangement uses TRBV19 and TRBJ1-5, with no clear D. The CDR3 covers 14 residues. Germline V gene sequence: CDR1 LNHDA, CDR2 SQIVND (reference sequence). The ends were cut back, 0 bases at V and 4 bases at J, with 7 bases in the middle. The CDR3 coding sequence is TGTGCCAGTAGTATAGACGGGTCTAATCAGCCCCAGCATTTT. Amino acid sequence: CASSIDGSNQPQHF.

CDR3 residues: CASSPRRKLGEKLFF. The CDR3 nucleotides are TGTGCCAGCAGCCCCCGACGGAAACTAGGTGAAAAACTGTTTTTT. This chain links TRBV7-9 with TRBJ1-4, with no clear D. The CDR3 is 15 residues long. Germline loops: CDR1 SEHNR, CDR2 FQNEAQ (reference sequence). V lost 5 bases and J lost 7, with 17 bases in between.

V usage is TRBV11-1 and J usage is TRBJ1-1; 7 positions agree with TRBD1. Germline values: CDR1 SGHAT, CDR2 FQDESV (reference sequence). J gave up 8 bases and V 6 bases, and 12 bases lay outside the gene matches. The CDR3 totals 14 residues. The CDR3 is CASRGWTGSSEAFF. For the CDR3, the DNA is TGTGCCAGCAGAGGTTGGACAGGATCATCGGAAGCTTTCTTT. The whole variable domain, filled in from reference TRBV11-1 and TRBJ1-1, reads EAEVAQSPRYKITEKSQAVAFWCDPISGHATLYWYRQILGQGPELLVQFQDESVVDDSQLPKDRFSAERLKGVDSTLKIQPAELGDSAMYLCASRGWTGSSEAFFGQGTRLTVV.

The V gene is TRBV4-3, the J gene TRBJ1-2; 9 bases agree with TRBD1. Germline CDR1 and CDR2: LGHNA and YSLEER. J gave up 4 bases and V 0 bases, and 6 bases lay outside the gene matches. The CDR3 consists of 16 residues. CDR3 region: CASSQEQGALFYGYTF. CDR3 sequence (DNA): TGCGCCAGCAGCCAAGAACAGGGGGCCTTATTCTATGGCTACACCTTC.

V is TRBV18 and J is TRBJ2-5, with TRBD2 as a possible D gene (5 bases). The CDR3 covers 14 residues. V was trimmed by 5 bases and J by 5 bases, leaving 15 bases between them. Germline V CDR1 and CDR2: KGHSH, LQKENI. The CDR3 sequence: CASSRALPGETQYF. The CDR3 DNA follows: TGTGCCAGCTCAAGGGCCCTCCCGGGGGAGACCCAGTACTTC.

The rearrangement links TRBV4-1 to TRBJ1-5; D gene uncertain. Trimming removed 1 base at V and 1 base at J, with 5 bases between. Germline CDR1 reads MGHRA; CDR2 reads YSYEKL. This CDR3 has 14 amino acids. This CDR3 reads CASSQVRSNQPQHF. CDR3 bases: TGCGCCAGCAGCCAAGTCAGGAGCAATCAGCCCCAGCATTTT.

This chain uses TRBV19 with TRBJ1-2; 11 bases align to TRBD1. Per the germline V gene, CDR1 is LNHDA and CDR2 is SQIVND (reference sequence). The CDR3 contains 14 residues. Unmatched junction bases numbered 8, after V lost 10 bases and J lost 4 bases. The CDR3 here is CATEDRGRFYGYTF. CDR3 nucleotide sequence: TGTGCCACCGAGGACAGGGGGCGCTTCTATGGCTACACCTTC.

The J gene is TRBJ1-2, the V gene TRBV6-1; D is unresolved. The CDR3 is made up of 13 amino acids. Germline values: CDR1 MNHNS, CDR2 SASEGT. The V gene lost 3 bases and the J gene lost 0 bases, with 5 bases spanning the gap. The CDR3: CASSDPSNYGYTF. The CDR3 region has the DNA TGTGCCAGCAGTGATCCGTCTAACTATGGCTACACCTTC.

The chain is built from TRBV5-8 and TRBJ1-5; a possible D gene is TRBD1 (6 bases). In germline, CDR1 is SGHTS, CDR2 YDEGEE. Trimming left V 0 bases short and J 9 bases short, with 10 bases between. The CDR3 has 13 residues. The DNA for the CDR3 is TGTGCCAGCAGCTTGGAAGGGGACATGCCCCAGCATTTT. This sequence encodes CASSLEGDMPQHF. Filled out from reference TRBV5-8 and TRBJ1-5, the complete variable domain reads EAGVTQSPTHLIKTRGQQATLRCSPISGHTSVYWYQQALGLGLQFLLWYDEGEERNRGNFPPRFSGRQFPNYSSELNVNALELEDSALYLCASSLEGDMPQHFGDGTRLSIL.